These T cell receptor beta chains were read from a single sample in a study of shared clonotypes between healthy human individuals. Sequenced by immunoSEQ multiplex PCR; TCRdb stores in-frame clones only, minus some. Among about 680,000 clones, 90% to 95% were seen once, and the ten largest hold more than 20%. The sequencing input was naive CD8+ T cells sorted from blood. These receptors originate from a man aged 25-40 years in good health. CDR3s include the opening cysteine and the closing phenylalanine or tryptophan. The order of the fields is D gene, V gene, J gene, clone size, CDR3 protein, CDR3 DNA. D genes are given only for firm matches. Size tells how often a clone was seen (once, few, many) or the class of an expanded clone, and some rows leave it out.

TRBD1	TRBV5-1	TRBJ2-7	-	CASSWSRGTYEQYF	TGCGCCAGCAGCTGGTCCAGGGGGACCTACGAGCAGTACTTC
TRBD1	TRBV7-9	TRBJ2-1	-	CASRSGTGIPDEQFF	TGTGCCAGCAGGTCCGGGACAGGAATTCCGGATGAGCAGTTCTTC
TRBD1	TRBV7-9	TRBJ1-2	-	CASTGTGKNYGYTF	TGTGCCAGCACCGGGACAGGGAAAAACTATGGCTACACCTTC
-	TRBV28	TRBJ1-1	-	CASSFMGPGTEAFF	TGTGCCAGCAGTTTTATGGGGCCGGGCACTGAAGCTTTCTTT
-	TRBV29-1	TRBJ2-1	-	CSVVKGTEYNEQFF	TGCAGCGTTGTAAAGGGAACGGAGTACAATGAGCAGTTCTTC
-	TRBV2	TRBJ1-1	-	CASSALAGTEAFF	TGTGCCAGCAGTGCACTGGCGGGCACTGAAGCTTTCTTT
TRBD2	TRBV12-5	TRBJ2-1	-	CASGLLAGVYNEQFF	TGTGCTAGTGGTTTGCTAGCGGGAGTATACAATGAGCAGTTCTTC
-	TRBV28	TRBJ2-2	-	CAIQGDENTGELFF	TGTGCCATACAGGGAGATGAGAACACCGGGGAGCTGTTTTTT
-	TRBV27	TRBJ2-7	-	CASSPGTLYEQYF	TGTGCCAGCAGTCCGGGGACTCTCTACGAGCAGTACTTC
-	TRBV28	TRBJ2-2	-	CASSLWENTGELFF	TGTGCCAGCAGTTTATGGGAGAACACCGGGGAGCTGTTTTTT
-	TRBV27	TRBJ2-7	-	CASSSGYEQYF	TGTGCCAGCAGTTCTGGCTACGAGCAGTACTTC
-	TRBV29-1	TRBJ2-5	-	CSVCLRGAGETQYF	TGCAGCGTTTGTCTCCGGGGCGCGGGGGAGACCCAGTACTTC
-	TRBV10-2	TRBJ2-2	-	CASEGSPSSINTGELFF	TGCGCCAGTGAGGGTTCACCTTCCTCTATTAACACCGGGGAGCTGTTTTTT
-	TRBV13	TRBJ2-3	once	CASSSDLQTNTDTQYF	TGTGCCAGCAGCTCGGACCTCCAGACGAACACAGATACGCAGTATTTT
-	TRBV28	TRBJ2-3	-	CASSSPGQPSADTQYF	TGTGCCAGCAGTTCTCCTGGGCAGCCCAGCGCAGATACGCAGTATTTT
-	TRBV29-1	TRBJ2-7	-	CSVEGARLTGSPYEQYF	TGCAGCGTTGAGGGGGCCCGCTTGACAGGTTCGCCCTACGAGCAGTACTTC